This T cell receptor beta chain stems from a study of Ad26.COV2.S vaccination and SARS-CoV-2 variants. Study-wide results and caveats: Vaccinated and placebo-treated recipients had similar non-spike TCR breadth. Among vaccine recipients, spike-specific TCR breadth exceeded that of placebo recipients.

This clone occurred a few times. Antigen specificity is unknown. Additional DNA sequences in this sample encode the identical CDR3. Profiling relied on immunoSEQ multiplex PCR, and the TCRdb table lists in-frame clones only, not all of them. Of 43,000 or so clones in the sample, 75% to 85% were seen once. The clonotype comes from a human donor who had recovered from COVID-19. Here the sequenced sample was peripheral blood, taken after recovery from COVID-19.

DNA of the CDR3: TGTGCCAGCAGTCCAGATAGCAATCAGCCCCAGCATTTT. Residues: CASSPDSNQPQHF. This chain links TRBV28 with TRBJ1-5, with unresolved D. Trimming shortened V by 5 bases and J by 0 bases, and 5 bases separated the two germline ends. The CDR3 loop spans 13 amino acids. Germline CDR1 reads MDHEN; CDR2 reads SYDVKM.